What follows are 13 T cell receptor beta chains derived from one specimen sequenced in a study of cytomegalovirus exposure and HLA in healthy donors. Vbeta (60) and Jbeta (13) primers were used in the PCR. TCRdb's copy holds only in-frame clones and misses some; the assay was immunoSEQ multiplex PCR. The sample includes about 98,000 clones, over 60% of them seen just once. The sample consisted of PBMCs. Source of these receptors: a man between 60 and 70 years old in good health and CMV-seropositive.

This sequence joins TRBV4-1 and TRBJ2-7; 7 bases agree with TRBD1. From germline, CDR1 is MGHRA and CDR2 YSYEKL. This CDR3 has 14 amino acids. V lost 0 bases and J lost 3; bases outside the gene matches: 2. The CDR3 coding sequence is TGCGCCAGCAGCCAAGATCCAGGGGGCTACGAGCAGTACTTC. It encodes CASSQDPGGYEQYF.

The sample holds one count of this clone. The rearrangement joins TRBV6-6 to TRBJ1-5, with 8 bases fitting TRBD1. V was clipped by 6 bases and J by 0 bases; unmatched bases: 7. The CDR3 totals 16 residues. Germline CDR1 is MNHNY and CDR2 is SVGAGI (reference sequence). This chain's CDR3 is CASRSGQGDSNQPQHF. CDR3 nucleotides: TGTGCCAGCAGATCCGGACAGGGTGATAGCAATCAGCCCCAGCATTTT.

The table lists this clone with many counts. V gene TRBV27 combines with J gene TRBJ2-5; D is possibly TRBD1 (5 bases). Trimming took off 2 bases at V and 5 bases at J, with 12 bases between the two ends. The CDR3 has 14 amino acids. CDR1 MNHEY and CDR2 SMNVEV come from the germline V gene (reference sequence). The CDR3 DNA follows: TGTGCCAGCAGTTTAGAACAGGCTGGGGAGACCCAGTACTTC. Residues: CASSLEQAGETQYF.

The chain recombines TRBV5-1 with TRBJ2-2, with TRBD1 matching 8 bases. The V gene end was trimmed by 2 bases and the J gene end by 7 bases; junction bases not matched to a gene: 4. CDR1 and CDR2 (germline): SGHRS, YFSETQ. This CDR3 region has 14 residues. The CDR3 region has the DNA TGCGCCAGCAGCTTCACAGGGGGAAGCGGGGAGCTGTTTTTT. Its translation: CASSFTGGSGELFF.

This clone was counted a single time. The chain links TRBV5-1 to TRBJ2-4; 9 nucleotides agree with TRBD1. Trimming cost V 4 bases and J 0 bases; bases outside gene matches: 5. The CDR3 contains 16 residues. Germline loops: CDR1 SGHRS, CDR2 YFSETQ. The CDR3 DNA is TGCGCCAGCAGCACGCGGACAGGGGTAGCCAAAAACATTCAGTACTTC. Protein: CASSTRTGVAKNIQYF.

This chain uses TRBV19 with TRBJ2-5, with 8 positions matching TRBD2. Germline lookup yields CDR1 LNHDA and CDR2 SQIVND (reference sequence). The V gene end was trimmed by 10 bases and the J gene end by 7 bases; junction bases not matched to a gene: 14. CDR3 length equals 14 residues. CDR3 DNA: TGTGCCACCGAGGCGGGGGGTTCATCAGCGACCCAGTACTTC. Encoded protein: CATEAGGSSATQYF.

V and J are TRBV10-2 and TRBJ2-2, with 9 positions matching TRBD1. Germline V gene data show CDR1 as WSHSY and CDR2 as SAAADI. CDR3 size: 13 residues. The junction had 7 bases not matched to a gene; V was cut back by 10 bases and J by 7 bases. CDR3 protein: CATKDRGGGELFF. CDR3 DNA: TGCGCCACCAAGGACAGGGGCGGCGGGGAGCTGTTTTTT.

This chain joins TRBV19 and TRBJ1-1; 9 bases are a match to TRBD1. The CDR3 sequence is 16 residues long. Germline trimming cut 4 bases from V and 2 bases from J; bases unmatched to any gene: 8. The germline gives CDR1 LNHDA, CDR2 SQIVND (reference sequence). The CDR3 protein is CASSTPGTGQNTEAFF. Written as DNA, the CDR3 is TGTGCCAGTAGTACACCAGGGACAGGGCAAAACACTGAAGCTTTCTTT.

The chain carries TRBV5-1 and TRBJ2-7; D not certain. Germline CDR1 and CDR2: SGHRS and YFSETQ. V gave up 1 base and J gave up 0 bases, with 8 bases separating them. CDR3 size: 14 residues. As DNA, the CDR3 is TGCGCCAGCAGCTTGATGAGTGACTCCTACGAGCAGTACTTC. It translates to CASSLMSDSYEQYF.

This clone was observed a handful of times. The chain employs TRBV25-1 and TRBJ1-5, with 7 bases identical to TRBD1. The germline CDR1 and CDR2 sequences are MGHDK and SYGVNS. This CDR3 region has 12 residues. Trimming at V came to 5 bases and at J to 8 bases, leaving 3 bases not matched to a gene. CDR3 protein: CASSQGGEPQHF. CDR3 nucleotide sequence: TGTGCCAGCAGTCAAGGGGGCGAGCCCCAGCATTTT.

J is TRBJ2-5 and V is TRBV27, with TRBD1 matching 9 bases. The assigned J gene may be wrong: the sequence end matches TRBJ2-7 better. This CDR3 has 17 amino acids. Germline V lookup: CDR1 MNHEY, CDR2 SMNVEV (reference sequence). Written as DNA, the CDR3 is TGTGCCAGCAGTTGGGCGGGGACAGGGCCCCTCCCCTACGAGCAGTACTTC. Amino acids: CASSWAGTGPLPYEQYF.

V is TRBV9 and J is TRBJ1-5, with 12 bases fitting TRBD1. Per germline, CDR1 SGDLS and CDR2 YYNGEE. V was clipped by 0 bases and J by 8 bases; unmatched bases: 6. The CDR3 extends over 16 amino acids. The CDR3 DNA reads TGTGCCAGCAGCGTAGGGGGGACAGGGGGCGCGGAGCCCCAGCATTTT. This sequence encodes CASSVGGTGGAEPQHF.

This clone has a handful of counts. The rearrangement uses TRBV7-9 and TRBJ1-2; 8 nucleotides line up with TRBD1. With V trimmed by 5 bases and J by 8 bases, 13 bases remained unmatched. The germline CDR1 and CDR2 sequences are SEHNR and FQNEAQ (reference sequence). The CDR3 spans 15 residues. The chain's CDR3 is CASSPGQGPIEGYTF. CDR3 DNA: TGTGCCAGCAGCCCCGGACAGGGCCCTATCGAAGGCTACACCTTC.